Included here is one T cell receptor beta chain sequence, with context. Its antigen is currently unknown. CD4+ cells of about 5 patients were subjected to sorting into CD25+CD127- cells. Specimens obtained from alopecia areata patients comprised lesional scalp punch biopsies and peripheral blood. The data were obtained in a study of CD8+ T cells in alopecia areata. Whole-study results and caveats: Higher clonality was seen in lesional scalp than in normal scalp, especially in alopecia totalis/universalis.

CDR1 and CDR2 from the germline V gene are SEHNR and FQNEAQ (reference sequence). Trimming shortened V by 1 base and J by 2 bases, and 22 bases separated the two germline ends. The CDR3 sequence is 19 residues long. cDNA prepared by RNA extraction and subsequent reverse transcription served as the template for sequencing. Profiled with immunoSEQ multiplex PCR; TCRdb holds only in-frame clones, not every one. The data show more than 7,000 clones, less than 75% seen once. This chain joins TRBV7-9 and TRBJ2-3, with D possibly TRBD1 on 6 matching bases. The source is a human donor with alopecia areata. The sequenced material came from CD4+ Tregs sorted from blood. For the CDR3, the DNA is TGTGCCAGCAGCTTAGGGACAATGGCGGGCAGGGGATCCACAGATACGCAGTATTTT. It yields the protein CASSLGTMAGRGSTDTQYF. The full variable domain, its missing parts supplied by reference TRBV7-9 and TRBJ2-3, is DTGVSQNPRHKITKRGQNVTFRCDPISEHNRLYWYRQTLGQGPEFLTYFQNEAQLEKSRLLSDRFSAERPKGSFSTLEIQRTEQGDSAMYLCASSLGTMAGRGSTDTQYFGPGTRLTVL.